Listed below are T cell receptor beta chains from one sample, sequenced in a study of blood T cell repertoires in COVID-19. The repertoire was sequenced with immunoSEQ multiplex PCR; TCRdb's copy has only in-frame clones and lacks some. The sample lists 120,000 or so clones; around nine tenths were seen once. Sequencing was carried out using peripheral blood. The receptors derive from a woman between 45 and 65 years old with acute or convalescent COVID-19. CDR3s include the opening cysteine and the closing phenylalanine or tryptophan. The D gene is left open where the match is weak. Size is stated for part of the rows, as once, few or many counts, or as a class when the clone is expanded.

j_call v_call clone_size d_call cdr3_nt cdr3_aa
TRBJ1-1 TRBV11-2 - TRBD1 TGTGCCAGCAGCTTAGGCACAGGGGGGGTGACTGAAGCTTTCTTT CASSLGTGGVTEAFF
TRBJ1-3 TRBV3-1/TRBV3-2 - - TGTGCCAGCAGCCGCACAGGCCTCTCTGGAAACACCATATATTTT CASSRTGLSGNTIYF
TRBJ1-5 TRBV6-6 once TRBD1 TGTGCCAGCAGTCTAGACAGGGTCGGTCAGCCCCAGCATTTT CASSLDRVGQPQHF
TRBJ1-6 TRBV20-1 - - TGCAGTGCTAGTGGGTCTTACTTACCCCTCCACTTT CSASGSYLPLHF
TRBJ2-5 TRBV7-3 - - TGTGCCAGCAGCTTAATGGGGCCTGGGCTAGGAGAGACCCAGTACTTC CASSLMGPGLGETQYF
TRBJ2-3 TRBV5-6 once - TGTGCCAGCACCAGGATGTTGGCAGATACGCAGTATTTT CASTRMLADTQYF
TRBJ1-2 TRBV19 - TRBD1 TGTGCCAGTGGGCACCCCGGACAGGCCAGCTATGGCTACACCTTC CASGHPGQASYGYTF
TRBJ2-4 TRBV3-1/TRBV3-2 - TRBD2 TGTGCCAGCAGCCAAGATGGAGAGCGGGGGGCCTTAGCCAAAAACATTCAGTACTTC CASSQDGERGALAKNIQYF
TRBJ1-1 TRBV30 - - TGTGCCTCCCGTCGAAAAAAGGGGTTTTTCTCGAACACTGAAGCTTTCTTT CASRRKKGFFSNTEAFF
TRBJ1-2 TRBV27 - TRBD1 TGTGCCAGCAGTTTCCGGGACAGGGGTGGCTACACCTTC CASSFRDRGGYTF
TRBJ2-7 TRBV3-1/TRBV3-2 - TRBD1 TGTGCCAGCAGCCAGAACAGGGGGCTAAACGAGCAGTACTTC CASSQNRGLNEQYF
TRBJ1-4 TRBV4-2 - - TGTGCCAGCAGCCAAGATAGGGAGGCTAATGAAAAACTGTTTTTT CASSQDREANEKLFF
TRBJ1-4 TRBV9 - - TGTGCCAGCAGCGAGGGGAGTAGCGGTTATGAAAAACTGTTTTTT CASSEGSSGYEKLFF
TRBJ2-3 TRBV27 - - TGTGCCAGCAGTGACAGGGGAGGGGGCACAGATACGCAGTATTTT CASSDRGGGTDTQYF
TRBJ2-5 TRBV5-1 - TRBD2 TGCGCCAGCAGCTCTTTAGCGGGAGTGGAACAGACCCAGTACTTC CASSSLAGVEQTQYF
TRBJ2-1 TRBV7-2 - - TGTGCCAGCAGCTTAGATGCGTTGGAGCAGTTCTTC CASSLDALEQFF
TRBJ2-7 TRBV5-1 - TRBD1 TGCGCCAGCAGCCCGGGGACAGGGACCTACGAGCAGTACTTC CASSPGTGTYEQYF
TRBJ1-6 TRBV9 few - TGTGCCAGCAGCGTAGGGCAGGGTAATTCACCCCTCCACTTT CASSVGQGNSPLHF
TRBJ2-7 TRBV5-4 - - TGTGCCAGCAGCTTGGTCAGTGCCGAGCAGTACTTC CASSLVSAEQYF
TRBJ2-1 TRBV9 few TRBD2 TGTGCCAGCAGCGTAGCTCCCCCGACTAGCGATGAGCAGTTCTTC CASSVAPPTSDEQFF
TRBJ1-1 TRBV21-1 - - TGTGCCAGCACCCGGACAGGGTTGAACACTGAAGCTTTCTTT CASTRTGLNTEAFF
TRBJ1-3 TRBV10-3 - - TGTGCCATCAGTGACGGGACTTTTGGAAACACCATATATTTT CAISDGTFGNTIYF
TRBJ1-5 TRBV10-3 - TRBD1 TGTGCCATCAGTGAGAGCGGGACAGGGCCCACGATCTACAATCAGCCCCAGCATTTT CAISESGTGPTIYNQPQHF
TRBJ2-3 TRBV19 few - TGTGCCAGTAGTCCCATCCTAGGAGGGGGGGCAGATACGCAGTATTTT CASSPILGGGADTQYF
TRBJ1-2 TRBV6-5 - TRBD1 TGTGCCAGCAGTTACTCGATTGGACAGGTTAACTATGGCTACACCTTC CASSYSIGQVNYGYTF
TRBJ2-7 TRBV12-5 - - TGTGCTAGTGGTTTTATCTACGAGCAGTACTTC CASGFIYEQYF
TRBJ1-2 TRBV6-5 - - TGTGCCTCCTCTCGGGGAGGGTCAAGTGGCTACACCTTC CASSRGGSSGYTF
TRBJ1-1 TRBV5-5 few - TGTGCCAGCAGCCCGGCGTGGGGGCTGAACACTGAAGCTTTCTTT CASSPAWGLNTEAFF